These 25 T cell receptor beta chains originate from one sample sequenced in a study of CD8+CD57+ T cells in acquired aplastic anemia. CDR3 and TCR beta VDJ profiling relied on genomic DNA as the template. Via MiXCR, TCRdb re-called the reads, giving one row per CDR3 protein. In the table there are under 200,000 distinct CDR3 sequences, around 43% of which are singletons. Sequencing involved patients with CD8+CD57+ cell expansion previously shown by flow cytometry. The sequenced material came from sorted CD4+, CD8+, or CD8+CD57+ T cells (not recorded which) from PBMCs. Receptors were obtained from a human donor with aplastic anemia.

V usage is TRBV12-3 or TRBV12-4 and J usage is TRBJ1-1; possibly TRBD1 for D (5 bases). V was clipped by 5 bases and J by 4 bases, with 14 bases between them. CDR3 length: 14 residues. The CDR3 bases are TGTGCCAGCAGTCGGCCCTTCCAGGGCACTGAAGCTTTCTTT. It translates to CASSRPFQGTEAFF.

Concerning this clonotype: At one end the junction does not follow the germline gene, possibly because of a read error. V and J are TRBV2 and TRBJ2-5, with 10 positions matching TRBD1. Per the germline V gene, CDR1 is SNHLY and CDR2 is FYNNEI. The CDR3 contains 15 residues. CDR3 protein: CASSSHGQGEETRYF. The CDR3 DNA reads as TGTGCCAGCAGCTCCCACGGACAGGGGGAAGAGACCCGGTACTTC. Supplemented by reference TRBV2 and TRBJ2-5, the full variable domain reads EPEVTQTPSHQVTQMGQEVILRCVPISNHLYFYWYRQILGQKVEFLVSFYNNEISEKSEIFDDQFSVERPDGSNFTLKIRSTKLEDSAMYFCASSSHGQGEETRYFGPGTRLLVL.

V gene TRBV20-1 combines with J gene TRBJ2-7; the D gene is possibly TRBD2 (6 bases). Trimming removed 5 bases from V and 7 bases from J, with 12 bases in between. CDR1 DFQATT and CDR2 SNEGSKA come from the germline V gene (reference sequence). CDR3 length equals 11 residues. The CDR3 reads CSALYRGEQYF. The CDR3 DNA reads as TGCAGTGCTCTATATCGGGGGGAGCAGTACTTC.

The chain combines TRBV10-3 with TRBJ2-7, with D perhaps given as TRBD1 or TRBD2 (5 bases each). CDR1 is ENHRY, CDR2 SYGVKD, per germline. Trimming took 3 bases from V and 3 from J, leaving 12 bases between them. The CDR3 loop spans 14 amino acids. This CDR3 is CAISDNRGDYEQYF. The CDR3 nucleotides are TGTGCCATCAGTGATAATCGGGGCGACTACGAGCAGTACTTC.

The V and J genes are TRBV24-1 and TRBJ2-1; TRBD2 matches 13 bases. Unmatched junction bases numbered 5, after V lost 3 bases and J lost 4 bases. The germline gives CDR1 KGHDR, CDR2 SFDVKD. The CDR3 extends over 17 amino acids. The CDR3, as DNA: TGTGCCACCAGTGATCCCGGACTAGCGGGAGTTTACAATGAGCAGTTCTTC. Translated, it gives CATSDPGLAGVYNEQFF.

For this clonotype: A much more abundant neighbour one base away suggests this may be a read error. In this CDR3 the conserved last residue, phenylalanine or tryptophan, is missing, so a read error is likely. This sequence joins TRBV9 and TRBJ2-7; 11 positions match TRBD2. The CDR3 runs to 15 residues. Trimming cost V 1 base and J 4 bases; bases outside gene matches: 4. Germline V gene data show CDR1 as SGDLS and CDR2 as YYNGEE. CDR3 amino acids: CASSVTGTSGYEQYL. CDR3 nucleotides: TGTGCCAGCAGCGTAACCGGGACTAGCGGTTACGAGCAGTACCTC.

The chain carries TRBV5-6 and TRBJ1-2; D ambiguous. Germline lookup yields CDR1 SGHDT and CDR2 YYEEEE. Trimming removed 0 bases from V and 6 bases from J, with 3 bases in between. CDR3 length equals 11 residues. The CDR3 DNA is TGTGCCAGCAGCTTGGCCAATGGCTACACCTTC. Its protein product is CASSLANGYTF.

The chain combines TRBV6-1 with TRBJ2-7; tentatively, D is TRBD1 (5 bases). In germline, CDR1 is MNHNS, CDR2 SASEGT. The CDR3 consists of 13 residues. V dropped 5 bases and J dropped 2 bases, with 10 bases sitting between them. This CDR3 is CASSHDRTYEQYF. CDR3 sequence (DNA): TGTGCCAGCAGTCATGACAGAACCTACGAGCAGTACTTC.

This clonotype was counted at least ten times. The CDR3 here is CASSLDGFSNQPQHF. For the CDR3, the DNA is TGCGCCAGCAGCTTGGATGGGTTTAGCAATCAGCCCCAGCATTTT. The chain employs TRBV5-1 and TRBJ1-5; no definite D call. The CDR3 length is 15 residues. Germline-derived CDR1 and CDR2 are SGHRS and YFSETQ. The V and J ends lost 0 bases and 0 bases respectively, with 7 bases between them.

This clonotype was recorded at least ten times. The rearrangement uses TRBV20-1 and TRBJ2-5, with 11 nucleotides matching TRBD2. V trimming: 3 bases; J trimming: 6 bases; junction bases outside the gene matches: 9. Germline CDR1 reads DFQATT; CDR2 reads SNEGSKA (reference sequence). The CDR3 loop spans 15 amino acids. CDR3 nucleotides: TGCAGTGCTAGTGGTAGCGGGGGGGTTTATCAGACCCAGTACTTC. Its translation is CSASGSGGVYQTQYF.

In regard to this clonotype: One base away lies a much larger clone, so this may be a sequencing read error. The rearrangement uses TRBV5-5 and TRBJ1-5; D gene uncertain. This CDR3 has 15 amino acids. Germline V gene lookup returns CDR1 SGHKS and CDR2 YYEKEE (reference sequence). CDR3 sequence: CASSFGSLGNRPQHF. The CDR3 DNA is TGTGCCAGCAGCTTCGGGAGCCTGGGCAATCGGCCCCAGCATTTT.

This clonotype has ten or more counts. The chain links TRBV25-1 to TRBJ2-1; D possibly uses TRBD1 or TRBD2 (5 bases each). Germline V gene lookup returns CDR1 MGHDK and CDR2 SYGVNS. The CDR3 length is 14 residues. Trimming took 1 base from V and 4 from J, leaving 8 bases between them. The CDR3 loop is CASSEWGNYNEQFF. The DNA of the CDR3 is TGTGCCAGCAGTGAATGGGGGAATTACAATGAGCAGTTCTTC. The variable domain in full, completed from reference TRBV25-1 and TRBJ2-1, reads EADIYQTPRYLVIGTGKKITLECSQTMGHDKMYWYQQDPGMELHLIHYSYGVNSTEKGDLSSESTVSRIRTEHFPLTLESARPSHTSQYLCASSEWGNYNEQFFGPGTRLTVL.

Concerning this clonotype: One end of the junction does not line up with germline, which may come from a read error. J is TRBJ1-4 and V is TRBV3-1; 9 bases fit TRBD1. From germline, CDR1 is LGHDT and CDR2 YNNKEL (reference sequence). This CDR3 is 14 amino acids long. The CDR3: CASNQGDRAEKLFF. The CDR3 nucleotides read TGTGCCAGCAACCAAGGGGACAGGGCTGAAAAACTGTTTTTT.

This clonotype was seen ten or more times. The chain recombines TRBV4-2 with TRBJ1-5; 9 bases are shared with TRBD1. J lost 7 bases, V lost 3 bases, and 7 bases had no gene match. This CDR3 contains 15 residues. Germline V gives CDR1 LGHNA, CDR2 YNFKEQ. As DNA, the CDR3 is TGTGCCAGCAGCCAGCAGGGACAGGGAGTGCAGCCCCAGCATTTT. Its protein is CASSQQGQGVQPQHF.

V gene TRBV19 combines with J gene TRBJ1-2; weak D call: TRBD1 (5 bases). The CDR3 has 13 residues. The V end lost 7 bases, the J end lost 8 bases, and 17 bases lay between the germline ends. Germline CDR1 reads LNHDA; CDR2 reads SQIVND (reference sequence). The CDR3 sequence is CASTFGAGRGYTF. DNA of the CDR3: TGTGCCAGTACTTTCGGGGCGGGGAGAGGCTACACCTTC. Full variable domain (outside the CDR3, taken from reference TRBV19 and TRBJ1-2): DGGITQSPKYLFRKEGQNVTLSCEQNLNHDAMYWYRQDPGQGLRLIYYSQIVNDFQKGDIAEGYSVSREKKESFPLTVTSAQKNPTAFYLCASTFGAGRGYTFGSGTRLTVV.

The CDR3 loop is CASSRTGGLGQPQHF. Here the CDR3 DNA reads TGTGCCAGTAGTAGAACAGGGGGTCTAGGTCAGCCCCAGCATTTT. The gene calls are TRBV19 and TRBJ1-5; 8 bases line up with TRBD1. V gave up 4 bases and J gave up 6 bases; unmatched junction bases: 8. Germline values: CDR1 LNHDA, CDR2 SQIVND (reference sequence). The CDR3 runs to 15 residues.

The chain couples TRBV10-2 to TRBJ1-5; maybe TRBD1 (6 bases). The V and J ends lost 2 bases and 4 bases respectively, with 6 bases between them. This CDR3 region has 13 residues. CDR1 is WSHSY, CDR2 SAAADI, per germline. CDR3 loop: CASSETGNQPQHF. The CDR3 DNA follows: TGCGCCAGCAGTGAGACAGGGAATCAGCCCCAGCATTTT.

V usage is TRBV25-1 and J usage is TRBJ2-2, with a weak D call TRBD1 (6 bases). CDR1 and CDR2 from the germline V gene are MGHDK and SYGVNS. V was cut by 4 bases and J by 1 base, with 10 bases left in between. This CDR3 spans 15 amino acids. Written as DNA, the CDR3 is TGTGCCAGCAGTGTTGAGGGGGTGAACACCGGGGAGCTGTTTTTT. Translated: CASSVEGVNTGELFF.

This clonotype was seen only a few times. The J gene is TRBJ1-1, the V gene TRBV19, with a tentative D call TRBD1 (5 bases). In germline, CDR1 is LNHDA, CDR2 SQIVND (reference sequence). This CDR3 is 13 amino acids long. V lost 7 bases and J lost 4, with 13 bases in between. The CDR3 DNA follows: TGTGCCAGTAACGTTGGGGCGGTCACTGAAGCTTTCTTT. Its translation: CASNVGAVTEAFF.

This clonotype was observed many times. This sequence joins TRBV6-5 and TRBJ1-6; 11 nucleotides line up with TRBD1. The CDR3 is 13 residues long. CDR1 MNHEY and CDR2 SVGAGI come from the germline V gene. Trimming cost V 7 bases and J 12 bases; bases outside gene matches: 5. The CDR3, as DNA: TGTGCCAGCATTCCGGGACAGGGGGGACCCCTCCACTTT. The encoded protein is CASIPGQGGPLHF.

This clonotype was detected only a few times. The chain links TRBV19 to TRBJ1-2, with D tentatively TRBD1 (6 bases). The V end was cut by 6 bases, the J end by 3 bases, with 11 bases between. The CDR3 covers 13 residues. Germline-derived CDR1 and CDR2 are LNHDA and SQIVND (reference sequence). CDR3 sequence: CASRKQGDYGYTF. The CDR3 DNA reads as TGTGCCAGTAGAAAACAGGGAGACTATGGCTACACCTTC.

The chain couples TRBV24-1 to TRBJ2-6; D could derive from TRBD1 or TRBD2 (5 bases each). This CDR3 has 17 amino acids. Germline CDR1 is KGHDR and CDR2 is SFDVKD. Trimming took 0 bases from V and 0 from J, leaving 8 bases between them. CDR3 DNA sequence: TGTGCCACCAGTGATTTGCAAGGGACCTCTGGGGCCAACGTCCTGACTTTC. Protein: CATSDLQGTSGANVLTF.

The J gene is TRBJ2-4, the V gene TRBV2; D remains ambiguous. Per germline, CDR1 SNHLY and CDR2 FYNNEI. V was shortened by 7 bases and J by 8 bases, with 12 bases between the two germline ends. This CDR3 has 12 amino acids. The CDR3 DNA follows: TGTGCCAGCACCGGAAGTGTGGACATTCAGTACTTC. Translation: CASTGSVDIQYF.

The chain carries TRBV10-3 and TRBJ2-7, with D unclear. V dropped 2 bases and J dropped 0 bases, with 11 bases sitting between them. The germline gives CDR1 ENHRY, CDR2 SYGVKD. This CDR3 spans 15 amino acids. CDR3 nucleotide sequence: TGTGCCATCAGTGAGGCCGACACTGTCTCCTACGAGCAGTACTTC. Its translation: CAISEADTVSYEQYF.

Of note for this clonotype: A much larger clone differs from this one at a single base, so this may be a read error. The chain joins TRBV9 to TRBJ2-2; 10 bases are a match to TRBD2. The CDR3 length is 18 residues. CDR1 SGDLS and CDR2 YYNGEE come from the germline V gene. Unmatched junction bases numbered 10, after V lost 5 bases and J lost 0 bases. The CDR3 DNA reads as TGTGCCAGCAGTCGACGGCTAGCGGGAGAATCGAACACCGGGGAGCTGTTTTTT. It is translated as CASSRRLAGESNTGELFF. Full variable domain (missing parts from reference TRBV9 and TRBJ2-2): DSGVTQTPKHLITATGQRVTLRCSPRSGDLSVYWYQQSLDQGLQFLIQYYNGEERAKGNILERFSAQQFPDLHSELNLSSLELGDSALYFCASSRRLAGESNTGELFFGEGSRLTVL.